Presented here are 11 T cell receptor beta chains from one specimen sequenced in a study of cytomegalovirus exposure and HLA in healthy donors. A multiplex PCR was run with 60 Vbeta primers and 13 Jbeta primers. Some clones are missing from TCRdb's copy, which holds only in-frame ones; the method was immunoSEQ multiplex PCR. The sample shows 120,000 or so clones, roughly 80% of them seen only once. Sequenced sample: PBMCs. The receptors shown here come from a man aged 25-45 years in good health and CMV-seropositive.

The V and J genes are TRBV29-1 and TRBJ2-7; the D gene is possibly TRBD1 (5 bases). CDR1 and CDR2 (germline): SQVTM, ANQGSEA. Trimming took off 4 bases at V and 1 base at J, with 11 bases between the two ends. This CDR3 contains 13 residues. CDR3 bases: TGCAGCGTTGCCCCGGACATATCCTACGAGCAGTACTTC. It translates to CSVAPDISYEQYF.

The chain has TRBV18 and TRBJ1-2, with 10 bases matching TRBD1. Germline values: CDR1 KGHSH, CDR2 LQKENI. V lost 0 bases to trimming and J lost 8 bases; unmatched junction nucleotides: 3. There are 14 residues in the CDR3. This CDR3 is CASSPPGDRGGYTF. CDR3 in DNA: TGTGCCAGCTCACCACCAGGGGACAGGGGCGGCTACACCTTC.

The chain employs TRBV7-9 and TRBJ1-2; no definite D call. The germline V gene encodes CDR1 SEHNR and CDR2 FQNEAQ (reference sequence). The V end lost 3 bases, the J end lost 4 bases, and 9 bases lay between the germline ends. The length of the CDR3 is 13 residues. This CDR3 is CASSFTEIYGYTF. The CDR3 nucleotides are TGTGCCAGCAGCTTTACAGAGATCTATGGCTACACCTTC.

The CDR3 loop is CSGGRLDRRYNEQFF. The CDR3, as DNA: TGCAGCGGGGGAAGACTGGACAGGAGATACAATGAGCAGTTCTTC. V gene TRBV29-1 combines with J gene TRBJ2-1; 7 nucleotides agree with TRBD1. With V trimmed by 7 bases and J by 4 bases, 13 bases remained unmatched. The CDR3 is 15 amino acids. Per the germline V gene, CDR1 is SQVTM and CDR2 is ANQGSEA.

The chain carries TRBV6-1 and TRBJ2-7; a weak D match, TRBD1 (6 bases). CDR1 and CDR2 from the germline V gene are MNHNS and SASEGT. This CDR3 has 13 residues. V was cut by 1 base and J by 3 bases, with 7 bases left in between. This CDR3 reads CASSEVRGYEQYF. DNA of the CDR3: TGTGCCAGCAGTGAAGTCAGGGGCTACGAGCAGTACTTC.

This clone has a handful of counts. This sequence joins TRBV5-1 and TRBJ2-1, with 14 bases aligning to TRBD2. Trimming took 4 bases from V and 8 from J; bases not matched to a gene: 8. Germline CDR1 is SGHRS and CDR2 is YFSETQ. This CDR3 has 16 amino acids. For the CDR3, the DNA is TGCGCCAGCAGCGGGGCGGGGACTAGCGGGAGTGATGAGCAGTTCTTC. It yields the protein CASSGAGTSGSDEQFF.

The chain is built from TRBV4-1 and TRBJ2-1; 12 bases align to TRBD2. This CDR3 is built from 17 residues. V shed 3 bases, J shed 8 bases, and the junction held 11 bases outside the gene matches. Germline V gene data show CDR1 as MGHRA and CDR2 as YSYEKL. Here the CDR3 DNA reads TGCGCCAGCAGCCAGATGGTCCTAGCGGGAGGGACGGATGAGCAGTTCTTC. Translation: CASSQMVLAGGTDEQFF.

The chain employs TRBV4-3 and TRBJ2-1; 7 nucleotides agree with TRBD2. Germline CDR1 and CDR2: LGHNA and YSLEER. J was trimmed by 4 bases and V by 0 bases; bases with no gene match: 6. CDR3 length: 16 residues. This CDR3 is CASSQDRGELYNEQFF. CDR3 sequence (DNA): TGCGCCAGCAGCCAAGATCGGGGGGAGTTGTACAATGAGCAGTTCTTC.

This chain uses TRBV7-8 with TRBJ1-2; a weak D match, TRBD1 (5 bases). Trimming cost V 5 bases and J 3 bases, with 16 bases left between them. The CDR3 loop spans 15 amino acids. Germline V gene data show CDR1 as SGHVS and CDR2 as FQNEAQ. In DNA form, the CDR3 reads TGTGCCAGCAGCATTAGGGGCAGGACCGACTATGGCTACACCTTC. The encoded protein is CASSIRGRTDYGYTF. The whole variable domain, remainder taken from reference TRBV7-8 and TRBJ1-2, is GAGVSQSPRYKVAKRGQDVALRCDPISGHVSLFWYQQALGQGPEFLTYFQNEAQLDKSGLPSDRFFAERPEGSVSTLKIQRTQQEDSAVYLCASSIRGRTDYGYTFGSGTRLTVV.

This clone was counted a single time. The chain employs TRBV11-2 and TRBJ2-7; D remains unclear. Germline lookup yields CDR1 SGHAT and CDR2 FQNNGV. Trimming cost V 5 bases and J 2 bases, with 16 bases left between them. This CDR3 spans 15 amino acids. CDR3 coding DNA: TGTGCCAGCAGCCGCGATGGCGGAGAGACCTACGAGCAGTACTTC. Residues: CASSRDGGETYEQYF.

This sequence joins TRBV6-5 and TRBJ2-1; D is possibly TRBD2 (6 bases). In germline, CDR1 is MNHEY, CDR2 SVGAGI. Between the trimmed V and J ends, which lost 4 bases and 6 bases, there was a span of 16 bases. The CDR3 contains 15 residues. The CDR3 region has the DNA TGTGCCAGCAGTTCGATCGGGCGGCGGGGCAATGAGCAGTTCTTC. This encodes CASSSIGRRGNEQFF.